The entry below describes one TCR beta chain. The data belong to a study of blood T cell repertoires in COVID-19. Study background: Researchers got acute and convalescent COVID-19 samples from the United States, Italy and Spain. The analysed material was cDNA or gDNA that came from T cells, B-cell-depleted T cells, or PBMCs.

Per the original methods: It was from reference gene primer amplification that nucleated cell counts were estimated. Profiling relied on immunoSEQ multiplex PCR, and the TCRdb table lists in-frame clones only, not all of them. V and J calls and clone size come straight from that table; D and trimming were deduced from the DNA. This sample has 95,000 to 110,000 clones, with approximately 89% found just once. The CDR3 runs 12 residues. The V end was cut by 4 bases, the J end by 3 bases, with 9 bases between. The germline V gene encodes CDR1 DFQATT and CDR2 SNEGSKA (reference sequence). The V and J genes are TRBV20-1 and TRBJ2-5; D not resolved. The sequence was collected from a woman over 75 in a cohort sampled during active COVID-19. The sequencing input was peripheral blood. The CDR3 DNA follows: TGCAGTGCTACTGACTTTGAAGAGACCCAGTACTTC. This encodes CSATDFEETQYF.